Presented here are 23 T cell receptor beta chains from one specimen sequenced in a study of identical twins. TCRdb re-called the 5' RACE reads through MiXCR, storing one row per CDR3 protein. Found here are a few hundred thousand distinct CDR3 sequences, more than 9% of them singletons; the top ten hold approximately 3%. The data were also submitted as part of a second study, on yellow fever vaccine responses in identical twins.

The sample comprised PBMCs. These TCRs come from a woman between 18 and 30 years old in good health.

In its sample, this clonotype was seen many times. The rearrangement links TRBV11-1 to TRBJ2-2, with TRBD2 matching 14 bases. Germline CDR1 is SGHAT and CDR2 is FQDESV (reference sequence). The CDR3 has 22 residues. The ends lost 0 bases at V and 7 bases at J; junction bases unmatched: 19. CDR3 protein: CASSLAAFPWGLAGDLIGELFF. The CDR3 nucleotides are TGTGCCAGCAGCTTAGCGGCGTTTCCTTGGGGACTAGCGGGAGACCTTATCGGGGAGCTGTTTTTT. Supplemented by reference TRBV11-1 and TRBJ2-2, the full variable domain reads EAEVAQSPRYKITEKSQAVAFWCDPISGHATLYWYRQILGQGPELLVQFQDESVVDDSQLPKDRFSAERLKGVDSTLKIQPAELGDSAMYLCASSLAAFPWGLAGDLIGELFFGEGSRLTVL.

This clonotype was picked up a small number of times. The junction differs from germline at one of its ends, possibly a read error. The chain carries TRBV18 and TRBJ2-5; no reliable D call. Per germline, CDR1 KGHSH and CDR2 LQKENI. CDR3 length: 12 residues. CDR3 nucleotide sequence: TGTGCCAGCTCACCAGGTGAACCGGCCGTGAACTTC. Its protein product is CASSPGEPAVNF.

This clonotype was counted between two and nine times. The CDR3 loop reads CASSAREDTIYF. The CDR3 nucleotides are TGTGCCAGCAGCGCCAGGGAGGACACCATATATTTT. The chain employs TRBV2 and TRBJ1-3, with a possible D match to TRBD1 (5 bases). V was clipped by 6 bases and J by 8 bases, with 11 bases between them. CDR3 length equals 12 residues. From germline, CDR1 is SNHLY and CDR2 FYNNEI.

This clonotype has a handful of counts. The genes are TRBV7-9 and TRBJ2-3; D gene uncertain. Germline V gives CDR1 SEHNR, CDR2 FQNEAQ (reference sequence). The CDR3 totals 17 residues. The germline V and J ends were trimmed by 5 bases and 1 base, with 19 bases remaining between them. CDR3 sequence reads: CASSPSEYADRTDTQYF. As DNA, the CDR3 is TGTGCCAGCAGCCCAAGTGAGTACGCAGACCGCACAGATACGCAGTATTTT. The whole variable domain, filled in from reference TRBV7-9 and TRBJ2-3, reads DTGVSQNPRHKITKRGQNVTFRCDPISEHNRLYWYRQTLGQGPEFLTYFQNEAQLEKSRLLSDRFSAERPKGSFSTLEIQRTEQGDSAMYLCASSPSEYADRTDTQYFGPGTRLTVL.

This clonotype occurred a few times. The CDR3, as DNA: TGTGCCAGCAGCCAAGAGAGGCAGCACACAATCCAAGAGACCCAGTACTTC. Translating gives CASSQERQHTIQETQYF. This chain joins TRBV3-1 and TRBJ2-5; D unclear. V was clipped by 0 bases and J by 1 base, with 15 bases between them. Germline assignment: CDR1 LGHDT and CDR2 YNNKEL (reference sequence). The CDR3 runs 17 residues.

V gene TRBV12-3 or TRBV12-4 combines with J gene TRBJ1-3; D is possibly TRBD1 (5 bases). The V gene lost 4 bases and the J gene lost 5 bases, with 15 bases spanning the gap. The CDR3 length is 15 residues. CDR3 in amino acids: CASSSGTEKRNTIYF. CDR3 nucleotide sequence: TGTGCCAGCAGTTCCGGGACGGAGAAAAGAAACACCATATATTTT.

This rearrangement joins TRBV7-9 to TRBJ2-7, with TRBD1 as a possible D gene (6 bases). The germline gives CDR1 SEHNR, CDR2 FQNEAQ (reference sequence). There are 14 residues in the CDR3. V shed 3 bases and J shed 6 bases, with 15 bases lying between them. The DNA for the CDR3 is TGTGCCAGCAGCTTTTGGACAGAAAGGGGCGAGCAGTACTTC. Protein sequence: CASSFWTERGEQYF.

The rearrangement uses TRBV7-9 and TRBJ2-3; D is undetermined. The CDR3 runs 13 residues. Trimming pared 5 bases from V and 6 bases from J, leaving 12 bases between. Germline CDR1 reads SEHNR; CDR2 reads FQNEAQ (reference sequence). The CDR3 DNA follows: TGTGCCAGCAGCACCCGACTCGGGGATACGCAGTATTTT. This encodes CASSTRLGDTQYF.

This clonotype was seen ten or more times. This CDR3 reads CASSLLYEGAGGDTQYF. For the CDR3, the DNA is TGTGCCAGCAGTTTACTGTATGAGGGGGCCGGCGGAGATACGCAGTATTTT. V and J are TRBV12-3 or TRBV12-4 and TRBJ2-3, with 7 positions matching TRBD1. V trimming: 2 bases; J trimming: 5 bases; junction bases outside the gene matches: 13. This CDR3 has 17 amino acids.

The genes are TRBV13 and TRBJ2-5; D is unclear. The CDR3 extends over 15 amino acids. Germline V gene lookup returns CDR1 PRHDT and CDR2 FYEKMQ (reference sequence). V lost 5 bases to trimming and J lost 2 bases, with 15 bases between them. CDR3 amino acids: CASSANHLEQETQYF. The DNA of the CDR3 is TGTGCCAGCAGCGCAAACCACCTGGAGCAAGAGACCCAGTACTTC. Combining the CDR3 with reference TRBV13 and TRBJ2-5 gives the whole variable domain AAGVIQSPRHLIKEKRETATLKCYPIPRHDTVYWYQQGPGQDPQFLISFYEKMQSDKGSIPDRFSAQQFSDYHSELNMSSLELGDSALYFCASSANHLEQETQYFGPGTRLLVL.

This clonotype was observed a few times. The chain joins TRBV5-5 to TRBJ2-2; D gene ambiguous. The germline V gene has CDR1 SGHKS and CDR2 YYEKEE (reference sequence). CDR3 length equals 16 residues. Trimming pared 3 bases from V and 2 bases from J, leaving 14 bases between. CDR3: CASSSQQWGNTGELFF. The CDR3 DNA follows: TGTGCCAGCAGCTCTCAACAGTGGGGAAACACCGGGGAGCTGTTTTTT.

In this sample, this clonotype turned up many times. DNA for the CDR3: TGTGCCAGCAGCTTGCGGGGGGACTACGGAAAAAAAAACTACGAGCAGTACTTC. It translates to CASSLRGDYGKKNYEQYF. This sequence joins TRBV5-6 and TRBJ2-7, with 7 nucleotides matching TRBD2. The CDR3 runs to 18 residues. Germline CDR1 is SGHDT and CDR2 is YYEEEE. Unmatched junction bases numbered 16, after V lost 1 base and J lost 3 bases. Using reference TRBV5-6 and TRBJ2-7 for the parts outside the CDR3, the full variable domain is DAGVTQSPTHLIKTRGQQVTLRCSPKSGHDTVSWYQQALGQGPQFIFQYYEEEERQRGNFPDRFSGHQFPNYSSELNVNALLLGDSALYLCASSLRGDYGKKNYEQYFGPGTRLTVT.

This clonotype came up a few times. The gene calls are TRBV7-9 and TRBJ2-5; D not resolved. This CDR3 is built from 13 residues. Looked up from germline, CDR1 is SEHNR and CDR2 is FQNEAQ (reference sequence). V was clipped by 5 bases and J by 5 bases, with 12 bases between them. In DNA, the CDR3 is TGTGCCAGCAGCCCGGAGACCGACGAGACCCAGTACTTC. Residues: CASSPETDETQYF.

The chain joins TRBV7-2 to TRBJ2-5; TRBD2 aligns across 15 bases. CDR3 length equals 16 residues. Germline CDR1 SGHTA, CDR2 FQGNSA. Losses at the gene ends were 5 bases for V and 5 bases for J; bases not matched to a gene: 6. The CDR3 region has the DNA TGTGCCAGCAGCCGGGGACTAGCGGGAGGCCGGGAGACCCAGTACTTC. It translates to CASSRGLAGGRETQYF.

This clonotype has a count of ten or more. The rearrangement uses TRBV11-2 and TRBJ2-1; 7 nucleotides line up with TRBD1. The CDR3 runs 14 residues. With V trimmed by 5 bases and J by 8 bases, 9 bases remained unmatched. The germline V gene has CDR1 SGHAT and CDR2 FQNNGV. CDR3 protein: CASSPTGFGDEQFF. In DNA form, the CDR3 reads TGTGCCAGCAGCCCGACAGGGTTCGGTGATGAGCAGTTCTTC. The variable domain in full, with the rest retrieved from reference TRBV11-2 and TRBJ2-1, is EAGVAQSPRYKIIEKRQSVAFWCNPISGHATLYWYQQILGQGPKLLIQFQNNGVVDDSQLPKDRFSAERLKGVDSTLKIQPAKLEDSAVYLCASSPTGFGDEQFFGPGTRLTVL.

The chain is built from TRBV28 and TRBJ1-1; possible D gene TRBD1, 5 bases. Per germline, CDR1 MDHEN and CDR2 SYDVKM. The CDR3 contains 14 residues. Deletions cut 5 bases from V and 3 bases from J, with 13 bases between. CDR3 coding DNA: TGTGCCAGCAGTCCAGTGGGAGGGGACACTGAAGCTTTCTTT. Protein: CASSPVGGDTEAFF.

This chain uses TRBV20-1 with TRBJ1-2, with unresolved D. The germline V gene has CDR1 DFQATT and CDR2 SNEGSKA (reference sequence). The V gene lost 5 bases and the J gene lost 8 bases, with 15 bases spanning the gap. The CDR3 consists of 12 residues. CDR3 sequence (DNA): TGCAGTGCTCTAAAATCGGACGGCGGCTACACCTTC. Translation: CSALKSDGGYTF.

This clonotype turned up a few times. The J gene is TRBJ2-1, the V gene TRBV5-6; TRBD1 aligns across 9 bases. In germline, CDR1 is SGHDT, CDR2 YYEEEE. The CDR3 has 14 amino acids. With 7 bases clipped from V and 4 bases from J, the junction kept 6 bases outside the gene matches. CDR3 sequence reads: CASRDRDKYNEQFF. CDR3 DNA sequence: TGTGCCAGCCGGGACAGGGATAAATACAATGAGCAGTTCTTC.

This clonotype was counted at least ten times. The chain carries TRBV12-3 or TRBV12-4 and TRBJ2-3; TRBD2 aligns across 7 bases. The V segment lost 5 bases and the J segment 0 bases; nucleotides outside the gene matches: 5. The CDR3 runs 15 residues. The chain's CDR3 is CASSLLAASTDTQYF. CDR3 DNA: TGTGCCAGCAGTCTCCTAGCGGCTAGCACAGATACGCAGTATTTT.

The V and J genes are TRBV3-1 and TRBJ2-5; D unclear. Per germline, CDR1 LGHDT and CDR2 YNNKEL (reference sequence). The germline V and J ends were trimmed by 7 bases and 2 bases, with 8 bases remaining between them. The CDR3 extends over 12 amino acids. The CDR3 nucleotides are TGTGCCAGCACCTCACTTCAAGAGACCCAGTACTTC. As protein: CASTSLQETQYF.

The chain links TRBV7-3 to TRBJ2-1; TRBD2 aligns across 7 bases. Germline assignment: CDR1 SGHTA and CDR2 FQGTGA. This CDR3 comprises 16 residues. The J segment lost 1 base and the V segment lost 5 bases, leaving 8 bases of the junction unmatched. The CDR3 DNA reads TGTGCCAGCAGCGAGGAAGCGGGGTTTTCCTACAATGAGCAGTTCTTC. Its protein is CASSEEAGFSYNEQFF.

This clonotype was detected only a few times. The chain has TRBV9 and TRBJ2-5; D uncertain. CDR1 and CDR2 (germline): SGDLS, YYNGEE. Trimming removed 1 base from V and 4 bases from J, with 11 bases in between. This CDR3 contains 14 residues. As DNA, the CDR3 is TGTGCCAGCAGCGTACACCCAGTAGGAGAGACCCAGTACTTC. It codes for CASSVHPVGETQYF.

This clonotype was counted only a few times. The chain combines TRBV7-9 with TRBJ1-1; 7 bases are shared with TRBD1. Trimming took 5 bases from V and 0 from J; bases not matched to a gene: 9. Germline lookup yields CDR1 SEHNR and CDR2 FQNEAQ (reference sequence). The CDR3 length is 16 residues. The CDR3 region has the DNA TGTGCCAGCAGCCTCGGGGAGGGGGCGGTGAACACTGAAGCTTTCTTT. Encoded protein: CASSLGEGAVNTEAFF.